Below are 8 T cell receptor beta chains sequenced from a single sample in a study of blood T cell repertoires in COVID-19. Data came from immunoSEQ multiplex PCR; TCRdb stores just in-frame clones and leaves some out. The sample gives around 450,000 clones, 80% to 95% of which show up once; under 0.7% is in the top ten. Sequencing was done on a sample of PBMCs or T cells enriched from blood (not recorded which). All receptors derive from a man aged 18 to 29 who had recovered from COVID-19.

The rearrangement links TRBV19 to TRBJ2-4; 9 nucleotides agree with TRBD1. The germline CDR1 and CDR2 sequences are LNHDA and SQIVND (reference sequence). The CDR3 spans 14 residues. V was pared by 2 bases and J by 7 bases, with 3 bases of the junction left unmatched. CDR3 protein: CASSIRTGDNIQYF. CDR3 coding DNA: TGTGCCAGTAGTATACGGACAGGGGACAACATTCAGTACTTC.

This rearrangement joins TRBV4-1 to TRBJ1-2; D possibly corresponds to TRBD1 (5 bases). Trimming left V 1 base short and J 10 bases short, with 10 bases between. CDR3 length: 12 residues. Germline V CDR1 and CDR2: MGHRA, YSYEKL. As DNA, the CDR3 is TGCGCCAGCAGCCAAGTCGGGGGAGCCTACACCTTC. This gives the protein CASSQVGGAYTF.

In its sample, this clone was seen once. The chain joins TRBV7-2 to TRBJ1-4; D ambiguous. Germline V lookup: CDR1 SGHTA, CDR2 FQGNSA. With 0 bases removed from V and 0 bases from J, the gap between germline ends came to 20 bases. This CDR3 is built from 20 residues. The CDR3 here is CASSLAANLDSGTTNEKLFF. DNA for the CDR3: TGTGCCAGCAGCTTAGCTGCAAATTTGGACTCCGGGACAACTAATGAAAAACTGTTTTTT.

The chain joins TRBV7-9 to TRBJ1-6; possibly TRBD1 for D (5 bases). This CDR3 comprises 15 residues. Germline loops: CDR1 SEHNR, CDR2 FQNEAQ (reference sequence). Between the trimmed V and J ends, which lost 1 base and 7 bases, there was a span of 11 bases. CDR3 in DNA: TGTGCCAGCAGCTTAGGGCAGGGTTCGAATTCACCCCTCCACTTT. Its translation is CASSLGQGSNSPLHF. Supplemented by reference TRBV7-9 and TRBJ1-6, the full variable domain reads DTGVSQNPRHKITKRGQNVTFRCDPISEHNRLYWYRQTLGQGPEFLTYFQNEAQLEKSRLLSDRFSAERPKGSFSTLEIQRTEQGDSAMYLCASSLGQGSNSPLHFGNGTRLTVT.

The chain is built from TRBV20-1 and TRBJ1-3; 7 bases are shared with TRBD1. Germline assignment: CDR1 DFQATT and CDR2 SNEGSKA (reference sequence). The CDR3 has 11 residues. The V gene end was trimmed by 6 bases and the J gene end by 7 bases; junction bases not matched to a gene: 3. CDR3 nucleotide sequence: TGCAGTGCCCTACAGGGGAACACCATATATTTT. It encodes CSALQGNTIYF.

This clone appeared a single time. CDR3 protein: CASSGNLAGGGTDTQYF. In nucleotides, the CDR3 is TGTGCCAGCAGCGGAAACCTAGCGGGGGGGGGCACAGATACGCAGTATTTT. This sequence joins TRBV9 and TRBJ2-3, with 12 bases that match TRBD2. The CDR3 covers 17 residues. Trimming cost V 3 bases and J 1 base; bases outside gene matches: 6. The V gene's germline CDR1 is SGDLS and CDR2 YYNGEE.

The chain combines TRBV10-3 with TRBJ1-1; 8 bases fit TRBD1. After removal of 2 bases from V and 10 bases from J, the junction contained 9 bases not matched to a gene. The CDR3 runs 14 residues. Germline V gene sequence: CDR1 ENHRY, CDR2 SYGVKD. The CDR3 loop reads CAISEDRGSSGAFF. The CDR3 coding sequence is TGTGCCATCAGTGAGGACAGGGGTAGTAGCGGAGCTTTCTTT.

The chain recombines TRBV28 with TRBJ2-1, with 10 bases fitting TRBD1. This CDR3 spans 14 amino acids. Per the germline V gene, CDR1 is MDHEN and CDR2 is SYDVKM. The V segment lost 6 bases and the J segment 5 bases; nucleotides outside the gene matches: 4. This CDR3 reads CASSRDRGDNEQFF. The CDR3 nucleotides are TGTGCCAGCAGCCGGGACAGGGGCGACAATGAGCAGTTCTTC. The entire variable domain, with the rest obtained from reference TRBV28 and TRBJ2-1, is as follows: DVKVTQSSRYLVKRTGEKVFLECVQDMDHENMFWYRQDPGLGLRLIYFSYDVKMKEKGDIPEGYSVSREKKERFSLILESASTNQTSMYLCASSRDRGDNEQFFGPGTRLTVL.